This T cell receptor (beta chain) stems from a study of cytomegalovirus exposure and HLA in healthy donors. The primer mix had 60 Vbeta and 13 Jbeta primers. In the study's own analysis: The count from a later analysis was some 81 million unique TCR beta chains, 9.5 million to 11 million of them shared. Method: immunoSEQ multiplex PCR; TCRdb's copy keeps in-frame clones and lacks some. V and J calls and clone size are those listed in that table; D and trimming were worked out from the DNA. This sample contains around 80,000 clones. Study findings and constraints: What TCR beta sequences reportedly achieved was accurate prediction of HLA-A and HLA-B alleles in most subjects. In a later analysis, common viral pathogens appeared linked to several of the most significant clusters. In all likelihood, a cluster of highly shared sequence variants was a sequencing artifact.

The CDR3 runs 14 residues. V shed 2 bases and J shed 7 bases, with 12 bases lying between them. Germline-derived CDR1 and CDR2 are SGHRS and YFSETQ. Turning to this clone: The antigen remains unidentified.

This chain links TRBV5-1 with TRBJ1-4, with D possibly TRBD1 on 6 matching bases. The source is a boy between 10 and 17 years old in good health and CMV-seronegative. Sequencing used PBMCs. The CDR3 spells CASSLQGGGEKLFF. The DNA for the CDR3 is TGCGCCAGCAGCTTACAGGGAGGGGGTGAAAAACTGTTTTTT.